A selection of T cell receptor beta chains follows, all from one sample in a study of early T cells in non-severe SARS-CoV-2 infection. TCRdb re-derived calls from the 5' RACE reads in MiXCR, one entry per CDR3 protein. The table lists tens of thousands of distinct CDR3 sequences, less than 9.5% of them singletons. This specimen consisted of whole blood, obtained at baseline. The source of these receptors is an adult who was a healthcare worker with PCR-confirmed SARS-CoV-2 infection or an uninfected control (not recorded which). Each CDR3 is given with its conserved first and last residue. The D gene is left open where the match is weak. Expanded clones get a size class; other rows say once, few or many, or leave the size out.

D gene	clone size	J gene	V gene	CDR3 DNA	CDR3 protein
.	many	TRBJ2-5	TRBV29-1	TGCAGCGCTCGAGGGGGGTTACAAGAGACCCAGTACTTC	CSARGGLQETQYF
TRBD1	many	TRBJ2-3	TRBV5-1	TGCGCCAGCAGCCCAGGACAGGTGACGGGCACAGATACGCAGTATTTT	CASSPGQVTGTDTQYF
.	few	TRBJ2-3	TRBV10-1	TGCGCCAGCAGTGACCAGGGAACAGATACGCAGTATTTT	CASSDQGTDTQYF
TRBD2	.	TRBJ2-7	TRBV5-1	TGCGCCAGCAGCTGGGGACTAGCGGGAGTGAGCTCCTACGAGCAGTACTTC	CASSWGLAGVSSYEQYF
TRBD2	.	TRBJ2-2	TRBV7-9	TGTGCCAGCAGCTTCGGGACTAGCGGGACCGGGGAGCTGTTTTTT	CASSFGTSGTGELFF
TRBD1	few	TRBJ2-7	TRBV18	TGTGCCAGCTCACCTACTTCAGGGGGCGAGCAGTACTTC	CASSPTSGGEQYF
.	.	TRBJ2-5	TRBV11-2	TGTGCCAGCAGCCCGGGACTCCAAGAGACCCAGTACTTC	CASSPGLQETQYF
.	.	TRBJ2-1	TRBV12-3/TRBV12-4	TGTGCCAGCAGTTTACAGGGCACCTACAATGAGCAGTTCTTC	CASSLQGTYNEQFF
.	few	TRBJ2-6	TRBV12-3/TRBV12-4	TGTGCCAGCAGTTTGCCCTTCCGGTCCGGGGCCAACGTCCTGACTTTC	CASSLPFRSGANVLTF
TRBD1	.	TRBJ2-1	TRBV20-1	TGCAGTGCTACGACAGGGTTGAGGGATGAGCAGTTCTTC	CSATTGLRDEQFF
.	few	TRBJ2-1	TRBV10-3	TGTGCCATCAGTGATCCGGACTACAATGAGCAGTTCTTC	CAISDPDYNEQFF
TRBD2	.	TRBJ2-3	TRBV5-1	TGCGCCAGCAGCGGGGCGGCTAGCGGGAGTGCAGATACGCAGTATTTT	CASSGAASGSADTQYF
TRBD2	.	TRBJ2-2	TRBV9	TGTGCCAGCAGCGTTTTAAGTTCGGCCCCGGGACTAGCGGTAAACACCGGGGAGCTGTTTTTT	CASSVLSSAPGLAVNTGELFF
TRBD2	few	TRBJ2-1	TRBV29-1	TGCAGCGTTGAGGGACTAGACTCCTACAATGAGCAGTTCTTC	CSVEGLDSYNEQFF
.	.	TRBJ2-1	TRBV6-2/TRBV6-3	TGTGCCAGCAGTTACTCGGGGGAGGATGAGCAGTTCTTC	CASSYSGEDEQFF
.	.	TRBJ2-3	TRBV10-3	TGTGCCATCAGTGAGTCAGAGGCAACCGATACGCAGTATTTT	CAISESEATDTQYF
.	few	TRBJ2-1	TRBV15	TGTGCCACCAGCAGAGATATGACGGGGCGCACGGATGAGCAGTTCTTC	CATSRDMTGRTDEQFF
.	few	TRBJ1-1	TRBV11-2	TGTGCCAGCAGCATAGACAGTGGTACTGAAGCTTTCTTT	CASSIDSGTEAFF
.	many	TRBJ2-1	TRBV11-2	TGTGCCAGCAGCACCCGGACTAATTACAATGAGCAGTTCTTC	CASSTRTNYNEQFF
.	few	TRBJ2-7	TRBV18	TGTGCCAGCTCACTCATGGACCGCTACGAGCAGTACTTC	CASSLMDRYEQYF
.	many	TRBJ1-1	TRBV18	TGTGCCAGCTCACCAGGACGAGCAGATAAAGCTGAAGCTTTCTTT	CASSPGRADKAEAFF
TRBD2	.	TRBJ2-1	TRBV5-1	TGCGCCAGCAGACCAGCGGGGGATAATGAGCAGTTCTTC	CASRPAGDNEQFF
.	.	TRBJ2-2	TRBV5-1	TGCGCCAGCAGCTTGGACACAGGGAACACCGGGGAGCTGTTTTTT	CASSLDTGNTGELFF
TRBD1	few	TRBJ1-1	TRBV28	TGTGCCAGCAGGGAGAGACAGGGTAACACTGAAGCTTTCTTT	CASRERQGNTEAFF
.	many	TRBJ2-1	TRBV9	TGTGCCAGCAGCGGCCGGGAATCCTACAATGAGCAGTTCTTC	CASSGRESYNEQFF